This TCR beta chain stems from a study of blood T cells in healthy people across ages. Primers used in a second PCR of roughly 7 to 12 cycles were a sample-barcoded 5' primer and a J-beta primer mix. TCRdb processed the 5' RACE reads anew with MiXCR; each CDR3 protein has one entry. The data show 850,000 to 1,100,000 distinct CDR3 sequences, 35% to 40% seen once. In the case of this clonotype: Mismatch with germline at one junction end may stem from a read error.

The TCR originated in a man younger than 30 in good health. Sequenced sample: blood.

CDR3 nucleotide sequence: TGTGCCAGCAGCAAAGCTGGGACAGCCGGTGGCTACACGTTC. Protein: CASSKAGTAGGYTF. The rearrangement joins TRBV27 to TRBJ1-2, with TRBD1 identical over 7 bases. The length of the CDR3 is 14 residues. Germline V gives CDR1 MNHEY, CDR2 SMNVEV (reference sequence).